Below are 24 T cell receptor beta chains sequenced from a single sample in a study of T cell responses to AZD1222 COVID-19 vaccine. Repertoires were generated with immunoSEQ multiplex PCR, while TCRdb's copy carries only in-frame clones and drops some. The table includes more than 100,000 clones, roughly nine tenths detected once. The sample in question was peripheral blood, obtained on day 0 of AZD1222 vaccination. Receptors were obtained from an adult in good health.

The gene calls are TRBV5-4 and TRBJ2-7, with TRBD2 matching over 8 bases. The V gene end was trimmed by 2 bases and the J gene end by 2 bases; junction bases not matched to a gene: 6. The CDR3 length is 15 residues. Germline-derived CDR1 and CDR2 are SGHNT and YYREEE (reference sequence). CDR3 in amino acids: CASSLKTSVPYEQYF. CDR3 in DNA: TGTGCCAGCAGCTTAAAGACTAGCGTCCCCTACGAGCAGTACTTC.

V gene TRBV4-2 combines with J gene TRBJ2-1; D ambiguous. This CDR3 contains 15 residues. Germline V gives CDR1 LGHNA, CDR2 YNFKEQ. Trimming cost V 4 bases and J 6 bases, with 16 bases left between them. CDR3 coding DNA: TGTGCCAGCAGCCCCCGGGTTCCTTTGACCAATGAGCAGTTCTTC. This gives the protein CASSPRVPLTNEQFF.

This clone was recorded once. The CDR3 here is CASSKGWGPSGNTIYF. CDR3 coding DNA: TGTGCCAGCAGCAAAGGGTGGGGACCCTCTGGAAACACCATATATTTT. This chain joins TRBV21-1 and TRBJ1-3. TRBV21-1 is assigned pseudogene status. The CDR3 sequence is 16 residues long.

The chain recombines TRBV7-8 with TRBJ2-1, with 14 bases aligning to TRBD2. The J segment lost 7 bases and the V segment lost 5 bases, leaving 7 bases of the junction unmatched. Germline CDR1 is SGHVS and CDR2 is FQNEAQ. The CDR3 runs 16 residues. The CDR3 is CASSARGTSGRNEQFF. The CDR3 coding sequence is TGTGCCAGCAGCGCGCGGGGGACTAGCGGGAGAAATGAGCAGTTCTTC.

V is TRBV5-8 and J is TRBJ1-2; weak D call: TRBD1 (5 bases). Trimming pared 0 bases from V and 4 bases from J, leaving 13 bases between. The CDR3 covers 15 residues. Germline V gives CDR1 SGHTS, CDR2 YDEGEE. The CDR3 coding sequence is TGTGCCAGCAGCTTGGTCGGTGCAGGGCCCTATGGCTACACCTTC. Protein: CASSLVGAGPYGYTF.

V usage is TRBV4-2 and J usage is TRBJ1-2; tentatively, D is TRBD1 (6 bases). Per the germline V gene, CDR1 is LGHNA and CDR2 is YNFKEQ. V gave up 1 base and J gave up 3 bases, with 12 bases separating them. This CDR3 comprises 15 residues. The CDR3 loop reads CASSQGNRADYGYTF. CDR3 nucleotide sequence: TGTGCCAGCAGCCAAGGTAACAGGGCCGACTATGGCTACACCTTC.

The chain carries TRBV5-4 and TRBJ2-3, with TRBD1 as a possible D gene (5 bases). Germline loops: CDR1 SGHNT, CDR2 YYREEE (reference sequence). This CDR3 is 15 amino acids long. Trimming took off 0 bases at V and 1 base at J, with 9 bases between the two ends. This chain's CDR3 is CASSLEAGRTDTQYF. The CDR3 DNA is TGTGCCAGCAGCTTGGAGGCAGGGCGCACAGATACGCAGTATTTT.

Here the CDR3 DNA reads TGTGCCACCTCCCTAGATACGCAGTATTTT. This gives the protein CATSLDTQYF. The chain joins TRBV6-5 to TRBJ2-3; no definite D call. Trimming removed 10 bases from V and 5 bases from J, with 7 bases in between. The CDR3 extends over 10 amino acids. The V gene's germline CDR1 is MNHEY and CDR2 SVGAGI.

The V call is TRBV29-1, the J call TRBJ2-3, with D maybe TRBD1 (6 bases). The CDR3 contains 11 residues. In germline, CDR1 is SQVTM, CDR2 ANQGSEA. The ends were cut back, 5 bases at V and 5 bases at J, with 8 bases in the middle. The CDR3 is CSVSQGDTQYF. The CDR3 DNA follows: TGCAGCGTTTCACAGGGAGATACGCAGTATTTT.

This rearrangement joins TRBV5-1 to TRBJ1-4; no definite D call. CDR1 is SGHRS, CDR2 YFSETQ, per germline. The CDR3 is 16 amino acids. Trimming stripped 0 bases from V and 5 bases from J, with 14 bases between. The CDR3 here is CASSLVVQAPNEKLFF. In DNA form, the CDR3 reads TGCGCCAGCAGCTTGGTTGTGCAGGCGCCCAATGAAAAACTGTTTTTT. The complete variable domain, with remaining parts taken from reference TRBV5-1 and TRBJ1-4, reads KAGVTQTPRYLIKTRGQQVTLSCSPISGHRSVSWYQQTPGQGLQFLFEYFSETQRNKGNFPGRFSGRQFSNSRSEMNVSTLELGDSALYLCASSLVVQAPNEKLFFGSGTQLSVL.

DNA for the CDR3: TGCGCCAGCAGCCAAGGGACGAGGTTAATATATGAGCAGTTCTTC. This codes for CASSQGTRLIYEQFF. The rearrangement uses TRBV4-1 and TRBJ2-1; D is uncertain. This CDR3 is 15 amino acids long. Germline CDR1 is MGHRA and CDR2 is YSYEKL. Trimming pared 1 base from V and 8 bases from J, leaving 15 bases between.

Here the CDR3 DNA reads TGTGCCAGCGCAACCGGGACAGGGTTCACCGGGGAGCTGTTTTTT. Protein product: CASATGTGFTGELFF. This chain links TRBV6-5 with TRBJ2-2; TRBD1 aligns across 9 bases. With V trimmed by 8 bases and J by 4 bases, 8 bases remained unmatched. The CDR3 is 15 residues long. CDR1 is MNHEY and CDR2 is SVGAGI in the germline V gene.

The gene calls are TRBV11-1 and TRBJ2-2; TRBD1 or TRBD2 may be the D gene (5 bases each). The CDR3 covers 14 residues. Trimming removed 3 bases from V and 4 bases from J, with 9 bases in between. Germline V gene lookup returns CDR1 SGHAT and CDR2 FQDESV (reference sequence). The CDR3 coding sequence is TGTGCCAGCAGCTTCCGGGGCGGCACCGGGGAGCTGTTTTTT. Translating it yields CASSFRGGTGELFF.

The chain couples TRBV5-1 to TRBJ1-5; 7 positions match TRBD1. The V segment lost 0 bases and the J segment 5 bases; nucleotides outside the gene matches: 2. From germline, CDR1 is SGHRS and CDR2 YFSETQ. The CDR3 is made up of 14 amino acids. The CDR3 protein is CASSLGTGDQPQHF. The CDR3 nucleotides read TGCGCCAGCAGCTTGGGAACAGGGGATCAGCCCCAGCATTTT.

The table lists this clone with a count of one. CDR3 bases: TGTGCCAGCAGTCTGACAGGGGTGGATGGCTACACCTTC. As protein: CASSLTGVDGYTF. The rearrangement uses TRBV12-3 or TRBV12-4 and TRBJ1-2; 8 positions match TRBD1. Losses at the gene ends were 5 bases for V and 6 bases for J; bases not matched to a gene: 5. This CDR3 region has 13 residues.

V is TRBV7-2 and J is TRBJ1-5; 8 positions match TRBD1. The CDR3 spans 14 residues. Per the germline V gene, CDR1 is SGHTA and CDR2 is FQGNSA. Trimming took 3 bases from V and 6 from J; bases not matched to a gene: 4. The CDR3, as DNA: TGTGCCAGCAGCTTTGGACAGGGCAGTCAGCCCCAGCATTTT. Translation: CASSFGQGSQPQHF.

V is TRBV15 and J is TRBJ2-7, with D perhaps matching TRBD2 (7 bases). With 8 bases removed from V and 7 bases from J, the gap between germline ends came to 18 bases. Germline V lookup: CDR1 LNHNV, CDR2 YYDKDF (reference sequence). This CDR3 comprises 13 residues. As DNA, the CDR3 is TGTGCCACCGCTGATGGGGGGGCTTCTGAGCAGTACTTC. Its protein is CATADGGASEQYF.

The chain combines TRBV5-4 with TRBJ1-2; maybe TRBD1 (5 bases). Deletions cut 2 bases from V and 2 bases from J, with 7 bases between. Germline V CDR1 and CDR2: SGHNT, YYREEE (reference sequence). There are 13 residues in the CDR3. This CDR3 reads CASSLSGNYGYTF. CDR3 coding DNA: TGTGCCAGCAGCTTATCAGGGAACTATGGCTACACCTTC.

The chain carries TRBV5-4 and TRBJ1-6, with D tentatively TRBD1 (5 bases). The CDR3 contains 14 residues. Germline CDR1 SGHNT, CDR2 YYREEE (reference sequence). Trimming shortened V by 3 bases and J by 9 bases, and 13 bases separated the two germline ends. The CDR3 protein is CASSWGGAGSPLHF. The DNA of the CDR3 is TGTGCCAGCAGCTGGGGAGGGGCAGGTTCACCCCTCCACTTT.

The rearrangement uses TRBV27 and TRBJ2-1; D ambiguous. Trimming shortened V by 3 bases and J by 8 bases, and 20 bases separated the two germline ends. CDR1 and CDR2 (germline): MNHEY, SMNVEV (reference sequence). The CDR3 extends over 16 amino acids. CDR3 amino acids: CASSFLMSSPRDEQFF. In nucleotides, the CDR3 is TGTGCCAGCAGTTTTCTTATGTCAAGCCCCCGGGATGAGCAGTTCTTC.

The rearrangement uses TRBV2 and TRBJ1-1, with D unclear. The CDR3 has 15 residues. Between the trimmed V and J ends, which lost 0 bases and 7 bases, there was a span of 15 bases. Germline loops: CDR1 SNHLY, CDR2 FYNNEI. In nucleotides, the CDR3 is TGTGCCAGCAGTGAAGCGCTTGGCAGGTTTGGTGAAGCTTTCTTT. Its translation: CASSEALGRFGEAFF.

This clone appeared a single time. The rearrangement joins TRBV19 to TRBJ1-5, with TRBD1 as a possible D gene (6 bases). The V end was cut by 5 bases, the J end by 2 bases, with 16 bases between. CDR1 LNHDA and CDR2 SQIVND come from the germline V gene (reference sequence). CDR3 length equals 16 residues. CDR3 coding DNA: TGTGCCAGTAGTGCCCGGACAGATGGTGGCAATCAGCCCCAGCATTTT. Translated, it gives CASSARTDGGNQPQHF.

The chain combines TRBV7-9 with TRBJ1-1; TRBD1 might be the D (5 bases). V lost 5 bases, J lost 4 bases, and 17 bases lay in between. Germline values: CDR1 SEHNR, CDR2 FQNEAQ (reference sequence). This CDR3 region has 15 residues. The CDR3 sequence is CASSPVGEKSTEAFF. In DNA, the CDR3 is TGTGCCAGCAGCCCCGTGGGGGAGAAATCCACTGAAGCTTTCTTT.

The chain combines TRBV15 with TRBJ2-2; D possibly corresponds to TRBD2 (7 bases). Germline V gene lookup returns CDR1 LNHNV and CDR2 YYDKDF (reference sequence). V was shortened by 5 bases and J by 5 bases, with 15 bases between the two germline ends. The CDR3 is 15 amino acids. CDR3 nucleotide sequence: TGTGCCACCAGCGGTATGGGGGGGCATACCGGGGAGCTGTTTTTT. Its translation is CATSGMGGHTGELFF.